This TCR beta chain was recorded in a study of cytomegalovirus exposure and HLA in healthy donors. About the study: It was reported in a later analysis that the 120 validation repertoires used the same platform as the approximately 650 first-cohort repertoires. General study points: A few of the chains that were CMV-associated were confirmed in vitro to be specific for CMV antigens.

On this clone itself: Its target is not known.

The germline V gene has CDR1 SSHAT and CDR2 FNYEAQ (reference sequence). Trimming removed 5 bases at V and 4 bases at J, with 11 bases between. This CDR3 spans 13 amino acids. Here immunoSEQ multiplex PCR was the method, and the copy in TCRdb shows in-frame clones only, minus some. The data show 90,000 to 110,000 clones, with around 87% seen just once and approximately 4% held by the top ten. This rearrangement joins TRBV7-7 to TRBJ1-1, with D perhaps matching TRBD1 (5 bases). The sample taken for sequencing was PBMCs. The sequence came from a young woman in good health and CMV-seropositive. The DNA for the CDR3 is TGTGCCAGCAGCCCCCCTGGGGCCACTGAAGCTTTCTTT. Translating it yields CASSPPGATEAFF.